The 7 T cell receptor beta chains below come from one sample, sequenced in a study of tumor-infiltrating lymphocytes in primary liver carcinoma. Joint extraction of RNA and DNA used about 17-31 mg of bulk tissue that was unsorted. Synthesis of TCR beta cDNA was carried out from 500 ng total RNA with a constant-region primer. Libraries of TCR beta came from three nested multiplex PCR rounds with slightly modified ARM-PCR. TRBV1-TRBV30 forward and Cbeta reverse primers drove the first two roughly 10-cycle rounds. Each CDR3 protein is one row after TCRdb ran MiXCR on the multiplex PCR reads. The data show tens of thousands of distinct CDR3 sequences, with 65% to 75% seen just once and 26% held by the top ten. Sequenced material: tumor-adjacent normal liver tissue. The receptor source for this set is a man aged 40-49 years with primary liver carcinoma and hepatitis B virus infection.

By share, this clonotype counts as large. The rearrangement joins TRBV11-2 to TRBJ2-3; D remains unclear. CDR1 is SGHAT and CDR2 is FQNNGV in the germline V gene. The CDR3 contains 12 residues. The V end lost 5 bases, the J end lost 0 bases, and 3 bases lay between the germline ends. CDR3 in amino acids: CASSASTDTQYF. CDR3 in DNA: TGTGCCAGCAGCGCCAGCACAGATACGCAGTATTTT.

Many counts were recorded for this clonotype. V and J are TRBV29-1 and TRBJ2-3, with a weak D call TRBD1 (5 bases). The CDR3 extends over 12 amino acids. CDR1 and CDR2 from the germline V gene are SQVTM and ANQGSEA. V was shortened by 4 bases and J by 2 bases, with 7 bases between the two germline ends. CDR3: CSVGTYTDTQYF. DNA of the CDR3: TGCAGCGTTGGGACATACACAGATACGCAGTATTTT.

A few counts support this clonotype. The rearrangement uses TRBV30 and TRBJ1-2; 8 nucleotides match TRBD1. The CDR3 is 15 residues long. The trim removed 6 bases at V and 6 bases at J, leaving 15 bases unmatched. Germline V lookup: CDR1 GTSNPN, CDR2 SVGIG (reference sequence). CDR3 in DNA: TGTGCCTGCCCCGGCTGGACAGGGTCGGTGGATGGCTACACCTTC. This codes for CACPGWTGSVDGYTF.

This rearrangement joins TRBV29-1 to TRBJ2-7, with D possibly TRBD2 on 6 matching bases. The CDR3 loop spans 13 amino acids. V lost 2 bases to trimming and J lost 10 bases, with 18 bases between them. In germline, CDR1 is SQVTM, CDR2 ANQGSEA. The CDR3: CSVESGLTYDQYF. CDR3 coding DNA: TGCAGCGTTGAAAGCGGGCTTACCTATGATCAGTACTTC.

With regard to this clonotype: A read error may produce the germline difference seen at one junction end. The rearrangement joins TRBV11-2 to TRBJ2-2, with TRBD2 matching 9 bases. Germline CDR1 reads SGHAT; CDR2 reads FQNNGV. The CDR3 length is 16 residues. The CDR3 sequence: CAGSLRPSGIIGELFF. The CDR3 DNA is TGTGCCGGCAGCTTACGGCCTAGCGGGATCATCGGGGAGCTGTTTTTT.

CDR3 bases: TGTGCCAGCAGTTTTTCCAAGGGGGGGGTTGAGCAGTTCTTC. Translation gives CASSFSKGGVEQFF. The chain has TRBV28 and TRBJ2-1; TRBD2 is a possible D gene (7 bases). This CDR3 contains 14 residues. CDR1 and CDR2 (germline): MDHEN, SYDVKM. With 3 bases removed from V and 9 bases from J, the gap between germline ends came to 15 bases.

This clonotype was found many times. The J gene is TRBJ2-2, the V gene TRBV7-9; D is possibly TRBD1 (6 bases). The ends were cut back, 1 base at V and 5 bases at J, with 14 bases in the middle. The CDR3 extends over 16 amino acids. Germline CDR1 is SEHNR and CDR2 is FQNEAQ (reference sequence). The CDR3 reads CASSLGRRGWTGELFF. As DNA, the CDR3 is TGTGCCAGCAGCTTAGGTCGCAGGGGTTGGACCGGGGAGCTGTTTTTT.